A single sample is the source of the 17 T cell receptor beta chains below, sequenced in a study of CD4 T cell repertoires in COVID-19. These memory T cells were uncultured and sequenced directly after ex vivo isolation. Sequencing used immunoSEQ multiplex PCR; TCRdb keeps in-frame clones, though not all of them. The repertoire consists of several thousand clones, with around four fifths occurring once and the leading ten covering roughly 2.2%. Sequencing used effector memory CD4+ T cells from blood, obtained before the COVID-19 pandemic. The receptors stem from a human donor who had COVID-19.

The V gene is TRBV7-9, the J gene TRBJ2-5; perhaps TRBD2 as D (6 bases). Looked up from germline, CDR1 is SEHNR and CDR2 is FQNEAQ (reference sequence). V was trimmed by 2 bases and J by 3 bases, leaving 13 bases between them. CDR3 size: 15 residues. The CDR3 nucleotides are TGTGCCAGCAGCTTACGGCTAGCGCAAGAAGAGACCCAGTACTTC. It translates to CASSLRLAQEETQYF.

The chain uses TRBV19 and TRBJ2-1; 9 bases agree with TRBD2. Trimming at V came to 11 bases and at J to 4 bases, leaving 12 bases not matched to a gene. Per germline, CDR1 LNHDA and CDR2 SQIVND (reference sequence). CDR3 length: 15 amino acids. CDR3 nucleotides: TGTGCCTCCGCCCCCTTAGCGGGGGATTACAATGAGCAGTTCTTC. This gives the protein CASAPLAGDYNEQFF.

The chain has TRBV7-8 and TRBJ1-2; D ambiguous. Germline V lookup: CDR1 SGHVS, CDR2 FQNEAQ. The CDR3 has 13 residues. The germline V and J ends were trimmed by 3 bases and 5 bases, with 10 bases remaining between them. This CDR3 reads CASSFGPDYGYTF. In nucleotides, the CDR3 is TGTGCCAGCAGCTTTGGGCCGGATTATGGCTACACCTTC.

CDR3 bases: TGTGCCAGTAGCTCACAGGGTACCCCCTCCGGTGGCTACACCTTC. Translating it yields CASSSQGTPSGGYTF. This sequence joins TRBV19 and TRBJ1-2; D is perhaps TRBD1 (6 bases). CDR1 and CDR2 (germline): LNHDA, SQIVND (reference sequence). This CDR3 contains 15 residues. The germline V and J ends were trimmed by 6 bases and 7 bases, with 21 bases remaining between them.

The rearrangement uses TRBV7-2 and TRBJ1-1, with 7 bases aligning to TRBD1. CDR1 is SGHTA, CDR2 FQGNSA, per germline. Losses at the gene ends were 1 base for V and 3 bases for J; bases not matched to a gene: 5. The CDR3 runs 15 residues. For the CDR3, the DNA is TGTGCCAGCAGCTTAGATGGAACAGGGGACACTGAAGCTTTCTTT. It is translated as CASSLDGTGDTEAFF.

The chain couples TRBV19 to TRBJ2-7, with TRBD1 identical over 7 bases. The CDR3 is made up of 14 amino acids. The V gene end was trimmed by 0 bases and the J gene end by 7 bases; junction bases not matched to a gene: 6. Germline CDR1 reads LNHDA; CDR2 reads SQIVND (reference sequence). The DNA of the CDR3 is TGTGCCAGTAGTATAGACTACAGGGGTGAGGAGCAGTACTTC. Translated: CASSIDYRGEEQYF.

The V gene is TRBV5-1, the J gene TRBJ1-2; 7 bases are shared with TRBD1. The CDR3 length is 14 residues. Looked up from germline, CDR1 is SGHRS and CDR2 is YFSETQ. V dropped 2 bases and J dropped 8; count of bases not matched to a gene: 9. CDR3 region: CASSFAGGTEGYTF. The CDR3, as DNA: TGCGCCAGCAGCTTTGCAGGGGGAACCGAGGGCTACACCTTC.

This clone has only one observation. This may come from a read error, since a much larger clone is one base off. This chain connects TRBV10-3 to TRBJ2-7, with 9 bases matching TRBD2. The germline V gene has CDR1 ENHRY and CDR2 SYGVKD. This CDR3 has 16 residues. The CDR3 DNA is TGTGTCATCAGTAAGTCACTTAGCGGGGGTCACTACGAGCAGTACTTC. Amino acids: CVISKSLSGGHYEQYF.

The rearrangement uses TRBV19 and TRBJ1-1; 7 nucleotides match TRBD1. The germline CDR1 and CDR2 sequences are LNHDA and SQIVND (reference sequence). The CDR3 is 14 amino acids. J lost 2 bases, V lost 1 base, and 1 base had no gene match. Written as DNA, the CDR3 is TGTGCCAGTAGTATAGGACAGGGAAACACTGAAGCTTTCTTT. It encodes CASSIGQGNTEAFF.

V is TRBV29-1 and J is TRBJ2-2; tentatively, D is TRBD1 (5 bases). The CDR3 runs to 14 residues. V gave up 2 bases and J gave up 5 bases, with 12 bases separating them. Per the germline V gene, CDR1 is SQVTM and CDR2 is ANQGSEA. As DNA, the CDR3 is TGCAGCGTTGAAAGGGGCGGATTAACCGGGGAGCTGTTTTTT. This gives the protein CSVERGGLTGELFF.

The chain has TRBV10-2 and TRBJ1-5; perhaps TRBD1 as D (6 bases). The CDR3 has 14 residues. Germline CDR1 is WSHSY and CDR2 is SAAADI. Trimming took 7 bases from V and 1 from J, leaving 11 bases between them. The CDR3: CASNVGTSNQPQHF. For the CDR3, the DNA is TGCGCCAGCAACGTTGGGACAAGCAATCAGCCCCAGCATTTT.

The rearrangement links TRBV2 to TRBJ2-7; TRBD2 aligns across 7 bases. Germline lookup yields CDR1 SNHLY and CDR2 FYNNEI. The junction had 12 bases not matched to a gene; V was cut back by 4 bases and J by 6 bases. This CDR3 has 15 amino acids. Here the CDR3 DNA reads TGTGCCAGCAGTGGCCGAGCGGGGACCCCTCCCGAGCAGTACTTC. Translating gives CASSGRAGTPPEQYF. Together with reference TRBV2 and TRBJ2-7, the CDR3 gives the full variable domain: EPEVTQTPSHQVTQMGQEVILRCVPISNHLYFYWYRQILGQKVEFLVSFYNNEISEKSEIFDDQFSVERPDGSNFTLKIRSTKLEDSAMYFCASSGRAGTPPEQYFGPGTRLTVT.

The chain employs TRBV5-8 and TRBJ2-5, with D maybe TRBD2 (6 bases). The CDR3 totals 15 residues. Germline CDR1 SGHTS, CDR2 YDEGEE. V was cut by 0 bases and J by 1 base, with 10 bases left in between. The CDR3 DNA follows: TGTGCCAGCAGCTTGGTGGGGGGACCCCAAGAGACCCAGTACTTC. This encodes CASSLVGGPQETQYF.

The chain employs TRBV7-2 and TRBJ1-6; D unclear. The CDR3 runs 15 residues. The ends were cut back, 5 bases at V and 8 bases at J, with 16 bases in the middle. Germline-derived CDR1 and CDR2 are SGHTA and FQGNSA. The CDR3 bases are TGTGCCAGCAGCCCCCAGGCTCAGGTAGATTCACCCCTCCACTTT. Residues: CASSPQAQVDSPLHF. Drawing the rest from reference TRBV7-2 and TRBJ1-6, the complete variable domain is GAGVSQSPSNKVTEKGKDVELRCDPISGHTALYWYRQSLGQGLEFLIYFQGNSAPDKSGLPSDRFSAERTGGSVSTLTIQRTQQEDSAVYLCASSPQAQVDSPLHFGNGTRLTVT.

The V call is TRBV7-3, the J call TRBJ1-1; TRBD1 agrees at 10 bases. The CDR3 is 12 amino acids. Unmatched junction bases numbered 5, after V lost 5 bases and J lost 11 bases. CDR1 and CDR2 (germline): SGHTA, FQGTGA. The CDR3: CASSRGQGVAFF. The CDR3 coding sequence is TGTGCCAGCAGCAGAGGACAGGGGGTGGCTTTCTTT.

The rearrangement links TRBV11-2 to TRBJ2-5, with 10 nucleotides matching TRBD2. This CDR3 has 16 residues. Trimming took 5 bases from V and 2 from J; bases not matched to a gene: 8. In germline, CDR1 is SGHAT, CDR2 FQNNGV. The DNA for the CDR3 is TGTGCCAGCAGCCGAAGAAGGACTAGCGGACAAGAGACCCAGTACTTC. It encodes CASSRRRTSGQETQYF.

The chain is built from TRBV18 and TRBJ1-1, with TRBD1 as a possible D gene (6 bases). CDR1 is KGHSH, CDR2 LQKENI, per germline. This CDR3 has 14 amino acids. Trimming took 0 bases from V and 8 from J, leaving 13 bases between them. CDR3 nucleotide sequence: TGTGCCAGCTCACCACCGTCCTCAGACAGGGAAGCTTTCTTT. The encoded protein is CASSPPSSDREAFF.